Below, 28 T cell receptor beta chains from the same sample are listed, as sequenced in a study of response to subunit inactivated influenza vaccine. TCRdb used MiXCR to reprocess the RT-PCR reads, holding one entry per CDR3 protein. Among 450,000 to 500,000 distinct CDR3 sequences listed, 9.5% to 12% were seen once. Material: PBMCs from blood, obtained 40 to 50 days after vaccination. Receptors originate from a man aged 50-60 years who received an inactivated influenza vaccine.

The J gene is TRBJ2-1, the V gene TRBV28; D not resolved. The germline gives CDR1 MDHEN, CDR2 SYDVKM. The CDR3 has 15 amino acids. Trimming removed 1 base at V and 5 bases at J, with 12 bases between. The CDR3 here is CASSLLYGRHNEQFF. The DNA of the CDR3 is TGTGCCAGCAGTTTATTATACGGAAGACACAATGAGCAGTTCTTC.

The V gene is TRBV11-2, the J gene TRBJ2-1; D remains unclear. This CDR3 is 14 amino acids long. Deletions cut 1 base from V and 6 bases from J, with 10 bases between. Germline values: CDR1 SGHAT, CDR2 FQNNGV. CDR3 protein: CASSLVGQTNEQFF. CDR3 nucleotide sequence: TGTGCCAGCAGCTTAGTTGGGCAGACCAATGAGCAGTTCTTC.

This clonotype was seen more than once but under ten times. This chain connects TRBV21-1 to TRBJ1-1. TRBV21-1 is labeled a pseudogene. CDR3 size: 11 residues. The CDR3, as DNA: TGTGCCACAAACGGAAACACTGAAGCTTTCTTT. This translates into CATNGNTEAFF.

This clonotype has a count of ten or more. V is TRBV12-3 or TRBV12-4 and J is TRBJ2-7; D gene uncertain. Trimming took off 0 bases at V and 3 bases at J, with 6 bases between the two ends. The CDR3 is made up of 13 amino acids. The CDR3 region has the DNA TGTGCCAGCAGTTTAGCGAGTTACTACGAGCAGTACTTC. Protein sequence: CASSLASYYEQYF.

The chain joins TRBV10-3 to TRBJ1-1; 7 bases match TRBD1. The CDR3 loop spans 14 amino acids. Germline CDR1 is ENHRY and CDR2 is SYGVKD. The J segment lost 7 bases and the V segment lost 6 bases, leaving 11 bases of the junction unmatched. In DNA form, the CDR3 reads TGTGCCATCAGACAGGGGACCCTCTACGGTGAAGCTTTCTTT. Protein sequence: CAIRQGTLYGEAFF.

The table lists this clonotype with many counts. The chain combines TRBV10-3 with TRBJ2-1; 10 bases align to TRBD2. Germline CDR1 is ENHRY and CDR2 is SYGVKD. The CDR3 extends over 17 amino acids. Trimming removed 8 bases from V and 5 bases from J; junction bases left unmatched: 15. The CDR3 nucleotides are TGTGCCATCTCCCAGAGGCTAGCGGGAGTGAGGCACAATGAGCAGTTCTTC. This translates into CAISQRLAGVRHNEQFF.

The genes are TRBV7-2 and TRBJ2-1; maybe TRBD1 (6 bases). Trimming took 3 bases from V and 15 from J, leaving 18 bases between them. CDR1 is SGHTA and CDR2 is FQGNSA in the germline V gene. This CDR3 comprises 13 residues. The CDR3 DNA is TGTGCCAGCAGCTTCCACGGGGACAAAACCCCGTTCTTC. This translates into CASSFHGDKTPFF.

This sequence joins TRBV7-9 and TRBJ2-5; 9 bases agree with TRBD1. Germline V gene lookup returns CDR1 SEHNR and CDR2 FQNEAQ (reference sequence). The CDR3 contains 16 residues. J lost 5 bases, V lost 5 bases, and 12 bases had no gene match. The CDR3 nucleotides read TGTGCCAGCAGCGCCGGACAGGGGTCACCGGGTGAGACCCAGTACTTC. It codes for CASSAGQGSPGETQYF.

The chain couples TRBV15 to TRBJ2-1, with TRBD1 identical over 11 bases. J gave up 3 bases and V 5 bases, and 3 bases lay outside the gene matches. Germline CDR1 reads LNHNV; CDR2 reads YYDKDF (reference sequence). This CDR3 spans 15 amino acids. CDR3: CATSRGTGGYNEQFF. CDR3 bases: TGTGCCACCAGCCGGGGGACAGGGGGCTACAATGAGCAGTTCTTC.

V is TRBV28 and J is TRBJ2-2; the match to TRBD2 covers 7 bases. V lost 7 bases to trimming and J lost 4 bases; unmatched junction nucleotides: 9. CDR1 and CDR2 from the germline V gene are MDHEN and SYDVKM. The CDR3 extends over 15 amino acids. The CDR3 reads CASTHRGGRTGELFF. CDR3 in DNA: TGTGCCAGCACACATAGGGGAGGGCGCACCGGGGAGCTGTTTTTT. Full variable domain (outside the CDR3, taken from reference TRBV28 and TRBJ2-2): DVKVTQSSRYLVKRTGEKVFLECVQDMDHENMFWYRQDPGLGLRLIYFSYDVKMKEKGDIPEGYSVSREKKERFSLILESASTNQTSMYLCASTHRGGRTGELFFGEGSRLTVL.

This clonotype was detected ten times or more. This chain joins TRBV20-1 and TRBJ1-1; D is undetermined. The CDR3 loop spans 11 amino acids. V was cut by 7 bases and J by 2 bases, with 8 bases left in between. In germline, CDR1 is DFQATT, CDR2 SNEGSKA (reference sequence). Here the CDR3 reads CSGQKNTEAFF. CDR3 DNA sequence: TGCAGTGGGCAGAAAAACACTGAAGCTTTCTTT.

This chain joins TRBV7-6 and TRBJ2-6; weak D call: TRBD1 (5 bases). Germline V gene sequence: CDR1 SGHVS, CDR2 FNYEAQ. The V end was cut by 1 base, the J end by 0 bases, with 10 bases between. The CDR3 has 17 amino acids. The CDR3 region is CASSLDAGNSGANVLTF. DNA of the CDR3: TGTGCCAGCAGCTTAGACGCAGGGAACTCTGGGGCCAACGTCCTGACTTTC. Supplemented by reference TRBV7-6 and TRBJ2-6, the full variable domain reads GAGVSQSPRYKVTKRGQDVALRCDPISGHVSLYWYRQALGQGPEFLTYFNYEAQQDKSGLPNDRFSAERPEGSISTLTIQRTEQRDSAMYRCASSLDAGNSGANVLTFGAGSRLTVL.

This clonotype was seen more than once but under ten times. This chain connects TRBV20-1 to TRBJ2-3; tentative D call: TRBD1 (6 bases). The CDR3 has 15 residues. Trimming left V 1 base short and J 0 bases short, with 11 bases between. Germline V gives CDR1 DFQATT, CDR2 SNEGSKA (reference sequence). The CDR3 region is CSARGTGPSTDTQYF. The CDR3 DNA follows: TGCAGTGCTAGAGGTACAGGGCCAAGCACAGATACGCAGTATTTT.

There are many counts of this clonotype. The V call is TRBV18, the J call TRBJ2-7; D possibly uses TRBD1 or TRBD2 (5 bases each). From germline, CDR1 is KGHSH and CDR2 LQKENI. CDR3 size: 12 residues. V shed 6 bases and J shed 5 bases, with 11 bases lying between them. The CDR3 is CASSDGTHEQYF. CDR3 sequence (DNA): TGTGCCAGCTCGGATGGGACGCACGAGCAGTACTTC. The full variable domain, in which reference TRBV18 and TRBJ2-7 provide the parts outside the CDR3, is NAGVMQNPRHLVRRRGQEARLRCSPMKGHSHVYWYRQLPEEGLKFMVYLQKENIIDESGMPKERFSAEFPKEGPSILRIQQVVRGDSAAYFCASSDGTHEQYFGPGTRLTVT.

The chain carries TRBV30 and TRBJ2-1; D is ambiguous. V gave up 2 bases and J gave up 9 bases, with 14 bases separating them. Germline V gene lookup returns CDR1 GTSNPN and CDR2 SVGIG (reference sequence). This CDR3 spans 13 amino acids. The CDR3 coding sequence is TGTGCCTGGAGTCCTACCCTCCGGGCTGAGCAGTTCTTC. Encoded protein: CAWSPTLRAEQFF.

The sample holds many counts of this clonotype. This chain joins TRBV12-3 or TRBV12-4 and TRBJ2-3, with 13 bases that match TRBD2. This CDR3 spans 16 amino acids. Losses at the gene ends were 5 bases for V and 3 bases for J; bases not matched to a gene: 5. CDR3 protein: CASSILAGGPTDTQYF. The CDR3 region has the DNA TGTGCCAGCAGTATACTAGCGGGGGGGCCTACAGATACGCAGTATTTT.

This clonotype was counted only a few times. V usage is TRBV7-9 and J usage is TRBJ1-6; maybe TRBD1 (6 bases). V gave up 5 bases and J gave up 8 bases, with 19 bases separating them. The germline V gene encodes CDR1 SEHNR and CDR2 FQNEAQ (reference sequence). The CDR3 is 16 amino acids. The chain's CDR3 is CASSAGLTRGDSPLHF. The CDR3 region has the DNA TGTGCCAGCAGCGCGGGCCTAACGAGGGGGGATTCACCCCTCCACTTT.

This clonotype turned up a few times. V gene TRBV11-2 combines with J gene TRBJ1-1; D gene ambiguous. Trimming shortened V by 2 bases and J by 0 bases, and 10 bases separated the two germline ends. The CDR3 runs to 15 residues. CDR1 is SGHAT, CDR2 FQNNGV, per germline. The CDR3 is CASSLMLVLNTEAFF. The CDR3 nucleotides read TGTGCCAGCAGCTTAATGCTGGTTTTGAACACTGAAGCTTTCTTT.

This clonotype occurred a few times. The chain carries TRBV30 and TRBJ1-5; D is uncertain. The V gene's germline CDR1 is GTSNPN and CDR2 SVGIG (reference sequence). Trimming took 0 bases from V and 1 from J, leaving 4 bases between them. This CDR3 has 13 residues. CDR3 nucleotide sequence: TGTGCCTGGAGTGTTGACAGCAATCAGCCCCAGCATTTT. Translation: CAWSVDSNQPQHF.

This rearrangement joins TRBV7-8 to TRBJ2-7; D tentatively fits TRBD1 or TRBD2 (6 bases each). The CDR3 loop spans 14 amino acids. Germline V gene sequence: CDR1 SGHVS, CDR2 FQNEAQ. Trimming pared 6 bases from V and 13 bases from J, leaving 25 bases between. The CDR3 here is CASRLGRRGTGLYF. The CDR3 bases are TGTGCCAGCAGGCTCGGGCGGCGGGGAACAGGGCTTTACTTC.

V usage is TRBV21-1 and J usage is TRBJ2-7; TRBD2 reflects the table's D call only, with no check against the DNA. TRBV21-1 is reported as a pseudogene. This CDR3 has 14 amino acids. The CDR3 coding sequence is TGTGCCAGAATGGGAGCTGACAGATCCTACGAGCAGTACTTC. It specifies CARMGADRSYEQYF.

The gene calls are TRBV2 and TRBJ1-2, with a tentative D call TRBD1 (5 bases). The germline V gene has CDR1 SNHLY and CDR2 FYNNEI. This CDR3 contains 15 residues. With 6 bases removed from V and 6 bases from J, the gap between germline ends came to 20 bases. The CDR3 region is CASRVPGLNHDGYTF. CDR3 nucleotide sequence: TGTGCCAGCAGAGTACCGGGACTGAACCATGATGGCTACACCTTC.

This clonotype was picked up a small number of times. V gene TRBV7-2 combines with J gene TRBJ1-3; D call uncertain. The germline V gene encodes CDR1 SGHTA and CDR2 FQGNSA. Trimming removed 3 bases at V and 2 bases at J, with 14 bases between. The CDR3 contains 16 residues. CDR3 residues: CASSFRAGRAGNTIYF. In nucleotides, the CDR3 is TGTGCCAGCAGCTTCCGCGCCGGACGGGCTGGAAACACCATATATTTT.

V gene TRBV6-1 combines with J gene TRBJ2-5; 9 nucleotides align to TRBD1. V lost 5 bases to trimming and J lost 4 bases; unmatched junction nucleotides: 14. The CDR3 totals 17 residues. CDR1 and CDR2 (germline): MNHNS, SASEGT. The DNA for the CDR3 is TGTGCCAGCAGTCCCCAGTTGAGCGGGACAGGGCGAGAGACCCAGTACTTC. Amino acid sequence: CASSPQLSGTGRETQYF.

V is TRBV10-3 and J is TRBJ2-7; TRBD1 matches at 8 bases. Trimming took 7 bases from V and 3 from J; bases not matched to a gene: 5. Germline V gene sequence: CDR1 ENHRY, CDR2 SYGVKD. The CDR3 sequence is 13 residues long. This CDR3 is CAITPGQDYEQYF. CDR3 DNA: TGTGCCATCACCCCGGGACAGGACTACGAGCAGTACTTC.

This clonotype was seen ten or more times. This rearrangement joins TRBV6-1 to TRBJ2-7, with TRBD2 identical over 7 bases. The trim removed 3 bases at V and 6 bases at J, leaving 5 bases unmatched. The CDR3 sequence is 13 residues long. The germline V gene has CDR1 MNHNS and CDR2 SASEGT. In DNA, the CDR3 is TGTGCCAGCAGTGAGCTATGGGGGGGCGAGCAGTACTTC. It specifies CASSELWGGEQYF.

The V gene is TRBV10-3, the J gene TRBJ1-1, with D possibly TRBD1 on 5 matching bases. Per the germline V gene, CDR1 is ENHRY and CDR2 is SYGVKD. Deletions cut 9 bases from V and 2 bases from J, with 10 bases between. There are 12 residues in the CDR3. The CDR3 nucleotides read TGTGCCATACAGGAAAGAAACACTGAAGCTTTCTTT. Residues: CAIQERNTEAFF.

The chain joins TRBV7-8 to TRBJ1-1, with a tentative D call TRBD1 (6 bases). This CDR3 spans 15 amino acids. Germline loops: CDR1 SGHVS, CDR2 FQNEAQ. Trimming shortened V by 5 bases and J by 2 bases, and 15 bases separated the two germline ends. Here the CDR3 reads CASSTQTGTNTEAFF. As DNA, the CDR3 is TGTGCCAGCAGCACCCAGACAGGAACTAACACTGAAGCTTTCTTT.